A single TCR beta chain is shown here with its context. Its antigen is not identified. The source of the sample is a study of T cells in women clearing cervical HPV infection. Study in general: Cases: HPV16-related CIN3 or worse on histology, 2 invasive cancers.

Study-level findings and limits: Unknown T-cell numbers per sample may underlie the richness differences. Effector/memory and HPV-specific T cells were not isolated, and association timing is unknown.

Average input was approximately 1,200 ng genomic DNA for immunoSEQ TCR beta CDR3 amplification. Some clones are missing from TCRdb's copy, which holds only in-frame ones; the method was immunoSEQ multiplex PCR. The sample has about 39,000 clones. Sequences were obtained from blood buffy coat. The TCR comes from a woman aged 18 to 75 with a cervical HPV16 infection that either progressed to CIN3+ or cleared (not recorded which).

The covered CDR3 bases are TGTGCCAGCACCCTGGGGGGAAGCTATGGC. It specifies CASTLGGSYG. The full CDR3 protein reads CASTLGGSYGYTF. The V gene is TRBV2, the J gene TRBJ1-2; possibly TRBD1 for D (5 bases). The read ends 3 residues early relative to the CDR3; the germline J gene fills the gap. V gave up 7 bases and J gave up 4 bases, with 13 bases separating them. The CDR3 extends over 13 amino acids. CDR1 is SNHLY and CDR2 is FYNNEI in the germline V gene.